This T cell receptor (beta chain) was documented in a study of blood T cell repertoires in COVID-19. CDR1 is SGHTS and CDR2 is YDEGEE in the germline V gene. V shed 4 bases and J shed 0 bases, with 17 bases lying between them. The CDR3 has 17 residues. Measured with immunoSEQ multiplex PCR; TCRdb has only the in-frame clones, and not every one. Of some 400,000 clones in the sample, around 87% were seen once. Sequenced material: peripheral blood. The chain employs TRBV5-8 and TRBJ1-5; perhaps TRBD1 as D (5 bases). The sequence was collected from a woman aged 60-75 years with COVID-19, enrolled during active disease. CDR3 bases: TGTGCCAGCAGCCTACACCTGACAGAGTATAGCAATCAGCCCCAGCATTTT. This codes for CASSLHLTEYSNQPQHF.